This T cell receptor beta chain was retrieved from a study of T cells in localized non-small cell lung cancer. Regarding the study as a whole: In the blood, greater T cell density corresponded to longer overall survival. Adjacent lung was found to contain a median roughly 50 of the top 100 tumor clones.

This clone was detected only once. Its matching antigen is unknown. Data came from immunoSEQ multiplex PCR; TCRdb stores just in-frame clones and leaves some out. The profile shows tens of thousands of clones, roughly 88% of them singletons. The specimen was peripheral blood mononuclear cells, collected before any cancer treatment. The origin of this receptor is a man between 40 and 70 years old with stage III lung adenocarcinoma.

For the CDR3, the DNA is TGTGCCAGTAGTACTGATAGAGGGCTTGACACTGAAGCTTTCTTT. Its protein is CASSTDRGLDTEAFF. The gene calls are TRBV19 and TRBJ1-1; D is uncertain. V lost 4 bases and J 3 bases, leaving 15 bases between the germline ends. This CDR3 has 15 amino acids. CDR1 and CDR2 from the germline V gene are LNHDA and SQIVND (reference sequence).